Included here is one T cell receptor (beta chain) sequence, with context. Antigen: not known. The data were produced by immunoSEQ multiplex PCR, yet TCRdb's version contains in-frame clones alone and is incomplete. The table records more than 85,000 clones, roughly 90% of them present only once. This specimen comes from a study of PD-1 blockade in classical Hodgkin lymphoma. Study-level background: A 3 mg/kg intravenous dose of nivolumab was received by patients every 2 weeks. Study findings and constraints: There was a significant rise in CD4+ TCR diversity by C4D1, with no such rise for CD8+. Complete responders entered with baseline diversity on par with newly diagnosed patients, the results showed. According to reports, newly diagnosed patients had lower baseline TCR diversity than healthy donors, and relapsed/refractory patients had lower baseline TCR diversity still.

The V gene lost 5 bases and the J gene lost 4 bases, with 11 bases spanning the gap. The CDR3 spans 13 residues. CDR1 is MNHEY and CDR2 is SMNVEV in the germline V gene (reference sequence). The time point: cycle 4 day 1 (C4D1), after 5 to 7 weeks of nivolumab. Each and every patient relapsed after autologous stem cell transplantation, and patients got differing brentuximab vedotin exposure. The gene calls are TRBV27 and TRBJ1-2; D unclear. The clonotype comes from a human donor with classical Hodgkin lymphoma. The sample here was peripheral blood mononuclear cells (PBMCs), taken before the fourth cycle of nivolumab. CDR3 in amino acids: CASSRNSIYGYTF. DNA of the CDR3: TGTGCCAGCAGTCGCAATTCAATCTATGGCTACACCTTC.